Listed below are T cell receptor beta chains from one sample, sequenced in a study of T-cell reconstitution after alpha-beta-depleted transplantation in children. Via MiXCR, TCRdb re-called the PCR reads, giving one row per CDR3 protein. The sample has 200,000 to 250,000 distinct CDR3 sequences; about 9.5% are singletons. The sample was PBMCs from the stem cell graft donor, taken from the stem cell graft. The origin of the receptors is a human donor who donated a stem cell graft to a child with acute lymphoblastic leukemia. The CDR3 runs from the conserved cysteine through the conserved F or W. The D gene is left open where the match is weak. Clone size is not always given. Where it is, it says once, few, many or a class for expanded clones.

D gene	V gene	CDR3 length	clone size	J gene	CDR3 protein	CDR3 DNA
.	TRBV21-1	14	.	TRBJ2-1	CASSRGTRSNEQFF	TGTGCCAGCAGCCGCGGGACTAGATCCAATGAGCAGTTCTTC
TRBD2	TRBV4-2	17	many	TRBJ2-3	CASSQGASGGARDTQYF	TGTGCCAGCAGCCAAGGGGCCAGCGGGGGGGCTCGAGATACGCAGTATTTT
TRBD1	TRBV4-2	17	many	TRBJ1-6	CASSQNRGNSYNSPLHF	TGTGCCAGCAGCCAAAACAGGGGCAACTCCTATAATTCACCCCTCCACTTT
.	TRBV14	14	many	TRBJ1-2	CASSQEGSNYGYTF	TGTGCCAGCAGCCAGGAGGGCTCCAACTATGGCTACACCTTC
TRBD2	TRBV20-1	14	.	TRBJ2-7	CSATVAGVSYEQYF	TGCAGTGCTACCGTTGCGGGGGTGTCCTACGAGCAGTACTTC
.	TRBV7-2	13	many	TRBJ1-2	CASSPSRTPGYTF	TGTGCCAGCAGCCCCTCTCGAACCCCAGGCTACACCTTC
TRBD2	TRBV3-1	16	many	TRBJ2-5	CASSQGVSAGDETQYF	TGTGCCAGCAGCCAAGGAGTGTCAGCGGGGGATGAGACCCAGTACTTC
.	TRBV12-5	14	many	TRBJ2-1	CASGLVSTNNEQFF	TGTGCTAGTGGTTTAGTCTCAACGAACAATGAGCAGTTCTTC
TRBD1	TRBV12-3/TRBV12-4	14	few	TRBJ1-4	CASSPQTGVEKLFF	TGTGCCAGCAGTCCCCAGACAGGGGTGGAAAAACTGTTTTTT
.	TRBV5-4	17	.	TRBJ2-5	CASSLNRGGELGETQYF	TGTGCCAGCAGTTTAAACAGGGGAGGTGAATTGGGGGAGACCCAGTACTTC
.	TRBV4-1	16	many	TRBJ1-3	CASSSWTRRAGNTIYF	TGCGCCAGCAGCTCCTGGACCCGGAGAGCTGGAAACACCATATATTTT
TRBD1	TRBV7-2	13	few	TRBJ2-7	CASSRDREAEQYF	TGTGCCAGCAGCCGGGACAGGGAAGCCGAGCAGTACTTC
TRBD1	TRBV7-2	14	few	TRBJ1-2	CASSLQDRGYGYTF	TGTGCCAGCAGCTTGCAGGACAGGGGCTATGGCTACACCTTC
.	TRBV18	11	few	TRBJ2-7	CASSKAYEQYF	TGTGCCAGCTCAAAGGCCTACGAGCAGTACTTC
.	TRBV11-2	15	.	TRBJ2-1	CASSRRRQAQDEQFF	TGTGCCAGCAGCCGACGACGACAGGCTCAGGATGAGCAGTTCTTC
.	TRBV12-3/TRBV12-4	15	.	TRBJ2-7	CASSLGGALPYEQYF	TGTGCCAGCAGTTTAGGTGGGGCGCTTCCCTACGAGCAGTACTTC
TRBD2	TRBV20-1	17	.	TRBJ2-7	CSATGTSGRLNPYEQYF	TGCAGTGCTACCGGGACTAGCGGACGACTTAACCCCTACGAGCAGTACTTC
.	TRBV12-3/TRBV12-4	15	many	TRBJ2-3	CASSAQQGRGDTQYF	TGTGCCAGCAGTGCCCAACAGGGTCGGGGGGATACGCAGTATTTT
.	TRBV5-1	15	few	TRBJ1-5	CASSLAAGVNQPQHF	TGCGCCAGCAGCTTGGCCGCAGGGGTCAATCAGCCCCAGCATTTT
.	TRBV20-1	14	many	TRBJ2-3	CSARVLSSTDTQYF	TGCAGTGCTAGAGTTCTTTCTAGCACAGATACGCAGTATTTT
.	TRBV6-4	13	few	TRBJ2-2	CASSDGIPGELFF	TGTGCCAGCAGTGACGGCATACCCGGGGAGCTGTTTTTT
.	TRBV12-3/TRBV12-4	14	few	TRBJ1-5	CASRSSVSNQPQHF	TGTGCCAGCAGGTCCTCGGTCAGCAATCAGCCCCAGCATTTT
TRBD1	TRBV6-1	14	many	TRBJ1-1	CASTRGSMNTEAFF	TGTGCCAGCACCAGGGGGTCCATGAACACTGAAGCTTTCTTT
.	TRBV29-1	12	many	TRBJ1-1	CSVGGRGTEAFF	TGCAGCGTTGGGGGGAGAGGCACTGAAGCTTTCTTT
.	TRBV25-1	15	many	TRBJ2-3	CASRPRQGVTDTQYF	TGTGCCAGCAGGCCGCGGCAGGGAGTGACAGATACGCAGTATTTT
.	TRBV10-3	11	many	TRBJ2-3	CAIGNTDTQYF	TGTGCCATCGGGAACACAGATACGCAGTATTTT
.	TRBV15	15	many	TRBJ2-7	CATSRALEGVYEQYF	TGTGCCACCAGCAGAGCGTTGGAGGGGGTGTACGAGCAGTACTTC
.	TRBV7-6	18	.	TRBJ2-2	CASSLEVGVWQNTGELFF	TGTGCCAGCAGCTTAGAAGTAGGTGTGTGGCAGAACACCGGGGAGCTGTTTTTT
.	TRBV7-9	15	many	TRBJ2-3	CASSPANALPDTQYF	TGTGCCAGCAGCCCAGCTAACGCGCTCCCAGATACGCAGTATTTT
.	TRBV27	15	few	TRBJ2-5	CASTRVSGGVETQYF	TGTGCCAGTACGAGGGTTTCGGGCGGCGTGGAGACCCAGTACTTC
.	TRBV20-1	17	many	TRBJ2-3	CSARGDGDSELTDTQYF	TGCAGTGCTAGAGGAGACGGAGACTCCGAACTCACAGATACGCAGTATTTT
TRBD2	TRBV3-1	18	many	TRBJ2-3	CASSGGTSGGAPRDTQYF	TGTGCCAGCAGCGGCGGGACTAGCGGGGGGGCCCCCCGAGATACGCAGTATTTT
TRBD1	TRBV7-9	14	.	TRBJ2-2	CASSPRQGPGELFF	TGTGCCAGCAGCCCGCGACAGGGTCCCGGGGAGCTGTTTTTT
TRBD1	TRBV20-1	14	few	TRBJ1-5	CSAQGTGGVQPQHF	TGCAGTGCTCAAGGGACAGGGGGCGTTCAGCCCCAGCATTTT
TRBD1	TRBV4-1	14	many	TRBJ1-2	CASSQEAGGFGYTF	TGCGCCAGCAGCCAAGAAGCAGGGGGGTTTGGCTACACCTTC
.	TRBV6-5	14	few	TRBJ2-1	CATKWAGDHNEQFF	TGTGCCACCAAATGGGCAGGGGACCACAATGAGCAGTTCTTC
TRBD1	TRBV29-1	15	.	TRBJ1-1	CSVEGGGQGGTEAFF	TGCAGCGTCGAAGGCGGGGGACAGGGGGGCACTGAAGCTTTCTTT
.	TRBV20-1	11	few	TRBJ2-1	CSARPYNEQFF	TGCAGTGCTAGGCCGTACAATGAGCAGTTCTTC
TRBD1	TRBV20-1	14	few	TRBJ2-7	CSARAQGVYYEQYF	TGCAGTGCTAGAGCGCAGGGGGTCTACTACGAGCAGTACTTC
.	TRBV12-3/TRBV12-4	12	few	TRBJ1-3	CASSTAANTIYF	TGTGCCAGCAGTACGGCAGCCAACACCATATATTTT
.	TRBV9	15	many	TRBJ1-1	CASSVPGLINTEAFF	TGTGCCAGCAGCGTTCCGGGACTGATAAACACTGAAGCTTTCTTT
TRBD1	TRBV29-1	13	once	TRBJ1-3	CSATGAYGNTIYF	TGCAGCGCCACAGGGGCCTATGGGAACACCATATATTTT
.	TRBV11-1	18	many	TRBJ2-5	CASSEIPRGGASQETQYF	TGTGCCAGCAGCGAAATACCTCGTGGAGGGGCCTCTCAAGAGACCCAGTACTTC
.	TRBV7-9	14	.	TRBJ2-7	CASSSTTGPNPQYF	TGTGCCAGCAGCTCGACAACAGGGCCGAATCCCCAGTACTTC
.	TRBV5-1	16	.	TRBJ1-1	CASSLGQPNMNTEAFF	TGCGCCAGCAGCTTGGGGCAGCCCAACATGAACACTGAAGCTTTCTTT
.	TRBV6-2/TRBV6-3	13	.	TRBJ1-5	CASQNGGSQPQHF	TGTGCCAGCCAAAACGGGGGTAGTCAGCCCCAGCATTTT
.	TRBV6-6	14	many	TRBJ1-1	CASSYEGGETEAFF	TGTGCCAGCAGTTACGAAGGGGGTGAGACTGAAGCTTTCTTT
.	TRBV20-1	14	.	TRBJ1-1	CSARVPGVNTEAFF	TGCAGTGCTAGAGTCCCAGGGGTAAACACTGAAGCTTTCTTT
.	TRBV7-2	13	many	TRBJ1-1	CASSSRVSTEAFF	TGTGCCAGCAGCTCCAGGGTGTCCACTGAAGCTTTCTTT
.	TRBV7-2	15	few	TRBJ2-5	CASSRDWGEQETQYF	TGTGCCAGCAGCCGAGACTGGGGAGAACAAGAGACCCAGTACTTC
.	TRBV5-5	14	many	TRBJ2-7	CASNKDHPTYEQYF	TGTGCCAGCAACAAGGACCACCCAACCTACGAGCAGTACTTC
.	TRBV5-1	16	.	TRBJ2-3	CASSLDYLTDTDTQYF	TGCGCCAGCAGCTTGGACTACCTAACCGACACAGATACGCAGTATTTT
.	TRBV7-6	15	many	TRBJ2-5	CASSSRMLPGETQYF	TGTGCCAGCAGTTCCCGGATGCTCCCAGGGGAGACCCAGTACTTC
.	TRBV5-1	16	many	TRBJ1-1	CASSLEGTLGGTEAFF	TGCGCCAGCAGCTTGGAAGGCACCCTGGGTGGCACTGAAGCTTTCTTT
.	TRBV7-2	13	many	TRBJ2-1	CASRNSGFNEQFF	TGTGCCAGCAGAAATAGTGGGTTCAATGAGCAGTTCTTC
TRBD1	TRBV7-2	17	few	TRBJ2-1	CASSSHPGTEDYNEQFF	TGTGCCAGCAGCTCACACCCCGGGACAGAAGATTACAATGAGCAGTTCTTC
.	TRBV11-2	14	few	TRBJ1-6	CASSFIGDNSPLHF	TGTGCCAGCAGCTTCATTGGGGATAATTCACCCCTCCACTTT
.	TRBV20-1	15	few	TRBJ1-2	CSAPGSGSLLDGYTF	TGCAGTGCGCCCGGATCTGGCAGCCTGTTGGACGGCTACACCTTC
.	TRBV20-1	15	few	TRBJ2-2	CSARSGVANTGELFF	TGCAGTGCTAGATCAGGGGTCGCGAACACCGGGGAGCTGTTTTTT
.	TRBV14	17	many	TRBJ2-3	CASSQDWTGIPPATQYF	TGTGCCAGCAGCCAAGATTGGACGGGTATCCCTCCAGCTACGCAGTATTTT